A selection of T cell receptor beta chains follows, all from one sample in a study of blood T cell repertoires in COVID-19. Sequencing was performed with immunoSEQ multiplex PCR; in TCRdb, only in-frame clones are kept and a portion is missing. The profile shows about 150,000 clones, about 80% of them singletons. The sample consisted of peripheral blood. The receptor set was obtained from a woman aged 55-69 years with acute or convalescent COVID-19. The CDR3 runs from the conserved cysteine through the conserved F or W. Each record gives: V gene, D gene, CDR3 length, J gene, clone size, CDR3 protein, CDR3 DNA. A D gene is named only where the DNA matches it firmly. Clone size appears in some rows only: once, few, many, or a class for an expanded clone.

TRBV6-5	NA	14	TRBJ1-1	NA	CASSYSQGHGEAFF	TGTGCCAGCAGTTACTCTCAGGGACACGGTGAAGCTTTCTTT
TRBV30	TRBD1	13	TRBJ1-2	many	CAWNPGQGFGYTF	TGTGCCTGGAACCCGGGACAGGGGTTTGGCTACACCTTC
TRBV11-2	NA	14	TRBJ2-7	NA	CASSPGLLAYEQYF	TGTGCCAGCAGCCCGGGACTCCTCGCCTACGAGCAGTACTTC
TRBV30	NA	12	TRBJ2-1	once	CAWSAGGDEQFF	TGTGCCTGGAGTGCCGGAGGGGATGAGCAGTTCTTC
TRBV28	NA	14	TRBJ1-1	once	CASSPPGVGTEAFF	TGTGCCAGCAGTCCTCCAGGGGTGGGCACTGAAGCTTTCTTT
TRBV5-5	TRBD1	18	TRBJ2-6	NA	CASSLPGQGISGANVLTF	TGTGCCAGCAGCTTACCGGGACAGGGGATCTCTGGGGCCAACGTCCTGACTTTC
TRBV3-1/TRBV3-2	NA	16	TRBJ1-5	NA	CASSQGGQGAGQPQHF	TGTGCCAGCAGCCAGGGAGGGCAGGGAGCGGGCCAGCCCCAGCATTTT
TRBV5-1	NA	14	TRBJ2-3	once	CASSLGEVADTQYF	TGCGCCAGCAGCTTGGGGGAAGTAGCGGATACGCAGTATTTT
TRBV6-1	TRBD2	12	TRBJ2-1	NA	CASSERLAGEFF	TGTGCCAGCAGTGAAAGACTAGCGGGGGAGTTCTTC
TRBV19	NA	14	TRBJ1-5	NA	CASSIAMGNQPQHF	TGTGCCAGTAGTATAGCTATGGGCAATCAGCCCCAGCATTTT
TRBV6-5	NA	15	TRBJ2-5	NA	CASSYGQGKGETQYF	TGTGCCAGCAGTTATGGGCAGGGGAAGGGAGAGACCCAGTACTTC
TRBV7-9	TRBD1	14	TRBJ1-2	NA	CASSRGTGDYGYTF	TGTGCCAGCAGCCGAGGGACAGGGGACTATGGCTACACCTTC
TRBV5-1	TRBD1	15	TRBJ1-1	NA	CASSLPGTGITEAFF	TGCGCCAGCAGCTTACCCGGGACAGGGATCACTGAAGCTTTCTTT
TRBV6-5	NA	15	TRBJ1-4	few	CASSQNPPANEKLFF	TGTGCCAGCAGTCAAAATCCCCCGGCTAATGAAAAACTGTTTTTT
TRBV29-1	TRBD1	15	TRBJ1-2	NA	CSVCLGQGFDYGYTF	TGCAGCGTTTGCCTAGGACAGGGGTTCGACTATGGCTACACCTTC
TRBV28	TRBD1	15	TRBJ2-2	NA	CASSLRTGGTGELFF	TGTGCCAGCAGCCTCAGGACAGGGGGCACCGGGGAGCTGTTTTTT
TRBV9	NA	10	TRBJ1-3	NA	CASSGNTIYF	TGTGCCTCGAGCGGAAACACCATATATTTT
TRBV2	NA	15	TRBJ1-5	NA	CASSGVQVRNQPQHF	TGTGCCAGCAGTGGGGTCCAGGTCAGGAATCAGCCCCAGCATTTT
TRBV27	NA	14	TRBJ2-7	NA	CASSLSGSSYEQYF	TGTGCCAGCAGTTTGTCGGGGTCCTCTTACGAGCAGTACTTC
TRBV3-1/TRBV3-2	TRBD2	15	TRBJ2-2	NA	CASHPRGGYTGELFF	TGTGCCAGCCACCCCCGGGGGGGCTACACCGGGGAGCTGTTTTTT
TRBV5-4	NA	17	TRBJ1-6	NA	CASSLYSTGGYNSPLHF	TGTGCCAGCAGCTTGTATTCGACGGGGGGTTATAATTCACCCCTCCACTTT
TRBV29-1	NA	13	TRBJ2-7	NA	CSVEGMGGYEQYF	TGCAGCGTTGAAGGGATGGGAGGCTACGAGCAGTACTTC
TRBV10-1	TRBD1	15	TRBJ1-1	NA	CASSPYRGQNTEAFF	TGCGCCAGCAGTCCCTACAGGGGACAGAACACTGAAGCTTTCTTT
TRBV7-2	NA	15	TRBJ2-3	NA	CASSLVGLSTDTQYF	TGTGCCAGCAGCTTAGTGGGACTTAGCACAGATACGCAGTATTTT
TRBV7-9	NA	12	TRBJ2-7	many	CASSRGLREQYF	TGTGCCAGCAGTAGGGGTTTACGGGAGCAGTACTTC
TRBV25-1	TRBD1	15	TRBJ1-2	NA	CASSEVGTGVYGYTF	TGTGCCAGCAGTGAGGTAGGGACAGGCGTCTATGGCTACACCTTC
TRBV12-3/TRBV12-4	NA	13	TRBJ2-5	NA	CASRVSRIGTQYF	TGTGCCAGCAGAGTTTCCAGGATCGGGACCCAGTACTTC
TRBV7-3	NA	14	TRBJ1-4	NA	CASSLNPVNEKLFF	TGTGCCAGCAGCTTAAATCCTGTTAATGAAAAACTGTTTTTT
TRBV6-5	TRBD1	15	TRBJ1-6	NA	CASCLDRSYNSPLHF	TGTGCCAGCTGCTTGGACAGGTCCTATAATTCACCCCTCCACTTT
TRBV7-9	TRBD1	15	TRBJ1-4	NA	CASSLGGQGYEKLFF	TGTGCCAGCAGCTTAGGGGGACAGGGATACGAAAAACTGTTTTTT
TRBV19	NA	15	TRBJ1-1	NA	CASRKGGTRNTEAFF	TGTGCCAGTCGCAAGGGGGGGACACGAAACACTGAAGCTTTCTTT
TRBV6-5	NA	15	TRBJ2-7	NA	CASSYRPRQFFEQYF	TGTGCCAGCAGTTACCGGCCCAGACAGTTCTTCGAGCAGTACTTC
TRBV18	NA	10	TRBJ1-1	NA	CASTGTEAFF	TGTGCCAGCACGGGGACTGAAGCTTTCTTT
TRBV14	NA	13	TRBJ1-5	NA	CASSRGGNQPQHF	TGTGCCAGCAGCCGGGGCGGCAATCAGCCCCAGCATTTT
TRBV19	NA	13	TRBJ2-5	NA	CASSMNRQETQYF	TGTGCCAGTAGTATGAACAGACAAGAGACCCAGTACTTC
TRBV9	TRBD1	15	TRBJ1-6	NA	CASSATGGENSPLHF	TGTGCCAGCAGCGCGACAGGGGGCGAAAATTCACCCCTCCACTTT
TRBV25-1	NA	17	TRBJ1-3	NA	CASTSSWGGATGNTIYF	TGTGCCAGCACCTCATCCTGGGGGGGGGCGACTGGAAACACCATATATTTT
TRBV7-3	TRBD2	15	TRBJ2-2	NA	CASSPRTSGGGELFF	TGTGCCAGCAGCCCACGGACTAGCGGGGGCGGGGAGCTGTTTTTT
TRBV19	TRBD2	15	TRBJ2-1	NA	CASKRGGNSYNEQFF	TGTGCCAGTAAACGCGGGGGGAACTCCTACAATGAGCAGTTCTTC